This TCR beta chain was obtained from a study of cytomegalovirus exposure and HLA in healthy donors. CDR1 is SGHTS and CDR2 is YDEGEE in the germline V gene. J gave up 11 bases and V 4 bases, and 13 bases lay outside the gene matches. The CDR3 runs to 14 residues. In regard to this clone: Antigen: not known.

PCR amplification relied on 60 Vbeta primers (plus 13 Jbeta primers). Clones were sequenced by immunoSEQ multiplex PCR, and TCRdb holds only the in-frame ones, with some missing. The data hold tens of thousands of clones, with about 70% observed a single time. General study points: The likely explanation for a cluster of highly shared sequence variants was sequencing artifact. Altogether, 164 TCR beta chains were recorded as cytomegalovirus-associated.

The chain couples TRBV5-8 to TRBJ1-1; the match to TRBD1 covers 8 bases. This TCR derives from a man between 40 and 49 years old in good health and CMV-seropositive. Sequenced: PBMCs. As DNA, the CDR3 is TGTGCCAGCAGCGACCGACAGGGGTCGTCTTTGGCTTTCTTT. Its translation is CASSDRQGSSLAFF.